A selection of T cell receptor beta chains follows, all from one sample in a study of blood T cell repertoires in COVID-19. TCRdb's copy holds only in-frame clones and misses some; the assay was immunoSEQ multiplex PCR. The repertoire includes over 60,000 clones, less than 95% of them detected once, and around 0.47% sits in the top ten. Specimen: peripheral blood. These receptors all stem from a man aged 50-60 years with COVID-19, enrolled during active disease. Both conserved end residues are part of each CDR3. D genes are given only for firm matches. Part of the rows lack a size; the others show once, few, many or a class for expanded clones.

TRBV5-1	TRBJ2-1	TRBD2	16	once	TGCGCCAGCAGCCAAGACGGACTAGCCTTCTACAATGAGCAGTTCTTC	CASSQDGLAFYNEQFF
TRBV29-1	TRBJ2-1	-	13	-	TGCAGCGTTGAGGGAGTATGGGACAATGAGCAGTTCTTC	CSVEGVWDNEQFF
TRBV7-8	TRBJ2-7	-	14	-	TGTGCCAGCACCGCCAGCCCTAGCTCCTACGAGCAGTACTTC	CASTASPSSYEQYF
TRBV20-1	TRBJ2-7	-	15	-	TGCAGTGCTAGTGATGGGGGGAAGGTACACTACGAGCAGTACTTC	CSASDGGKVHYEQYF
TRBV6-5	TRBJ2-7	TRBD1	14	-	TGTGCCAGCAAAGACAGGGGGCAGTGGTCCGAGCAGTACTTC	CASKDRGQWSEQYF
TRBV20-1	TRBJ2-3	TRBD2	16	-	TGCAGTGCTAGTAGCCCTAGCGGAGAGGGCACAGATACGCAGTATTTT	CSASSPSGEGTDTQYF
TRBV20-1	TRBJ1-3	-	13	-	TGCAGTGCTAGTGACAACTCTGGAAACACCATATATTTT	CSASDNSGNTIYF
TRBV5-1	TRBJ2-7	TRBD1	15	-	TGCGCCAGCAGCTTGGCGGCCGGGACAGGATACGAGCAGTACTTC	CASSLAAGTGYEQYF
TRBV5-6	TRBJ2-3	-	17	-	TGTGCCAGCAGCTTGGGGTATACGGCCCAGCGGCCAGATACGCAGTATTTT	CASSLGYTAQRPDTQYF
TRBV5-1	TRBJ1-2	TRBD1	14	-	TGCGCCAGCAGCCTGGGGGCAGGGGGCTATGGCTACACCTTC	CASSLGAGGYGYTF
TRBV14	TRBJ2-5	TRBD1	13	-	TGTGCCAGCAGCCGGGACAGGATGGAGACCCAGTACTTC	CASSRDRMETQYF
TRBV27	TRBJ1-1	-	14	-	TGTGCCAGCAGTTTAGGCAGGCACACTCTTGAAGCTTTCTTT	CASSLGRHTLEAFF
TRBV27	TRBJ1-2	-	14	-	TGTGCCAGCAGTTTATCCACAGGGCGCTATGGCTACACCTTC	CASSLSTGRYGYTF
TRBV5-1	TRBJ2-1	TRBD2	17	-	TGCGCCAGCAGGGTTAGTTTTGGCGGGAGGGCTAAGGTTGAGCAGTTCTTC	CASRVSFGGRAKVEQFF
TRBV2	TRBJ2-1	-	14	-	TGTGCCAGCAAAGCGGCACGAACCGGCGGCGAGCAGTTCTTC	CASKAARTGGEQFF
TRBV5-1	TRBJ1-6	TRBD1	15	once	TGCGCCAGCAGCACAGGGGGATTCTTGGGTTCACCCCTCCACTTT	CASSTGGFLGSPLHF
TRBV29-1	TRBJ2-7	TRBD2	12	-	TGCAGCGTCCGGACTAGTTTCTACGAGCAGTACTTC	CSVRTSFYEQYF
TRBV2	TRBJ2-1	TRBD2	15	-	TGTGCCAGCAGTGATTTTACTAGCGAAAACAATGAGCAGTTCTTC	CASSDFTSENNEQFF
TRBV4-1	TRBJ1-4	-	18	-	TGCGCCAGCAGCCAAGATGTCTTTACGACAGTGTGGAATGAAAAACTGTTTTTT	CASSQDVFTTVWNEKLFF
TRBV15	TRBJ2-5	TRBD2	21	-	TGTGCCACCAGCTCGAGCGGCGCGGAGGGACTAGTTTTGGGACTCCAAGAGACCCAGTACTTC	CATSSSGAEGLVLGLQETQYF
TRBV12-3/TRBV12-4	TRBJ1-2	TRBD1	13	-	TGTGCCAGCAGTCCCCGGGACAGGGAGGGCTACACCTTC	CASSPRDREGYTF
TRBV10-3	TRBJ1-5	-	22	-	TGTGCCATCAGTCTCTACCATCAGTCTAGTATAGAGTCGGCCCGAGGCAATCAGCCCCAGCATTTT	CAISLYHQSSIESARGNQPQHF
TRBV13	TRBJ2-7	TRBD2	15	-	TGTGCCAGCAGCTTAGGGCTAGCGGGACCCGTCGAGCAGTACTTC	CASSLGLAGPVEQYF
TRBV4-3	TRBJ2-7	-	13	once	TGCGCCAGCAGACGTCTGCCCGAGGGCGAGCAGTACTTC	CASRRLPEGEQYF
TRBV11-2	TRBJ1-4	TRBD1	16	-	TGTGCCAGCAGCTTAAACAGGGGGACGTATGGTGAAAAACTGTTTTTT	CASSLNRGTYGEKLFF
TRBV2	TRBJ2-3	TRBD2	14	-	TGTGCCAGCAGTAGCGGGATTAGCACAGATACGCAGTATTTT	CASSSGISTDTQYF
TRBV10-3	TRBJ1-5	-	14	-	TGTGCCATCAGTGCGGACAGCAACAATCAGCCCCAGCATTTT	CAISADSNNQPQHF
TRBV5-8	TRBJ2-1	-	12	-	TGTGCCACCCGGAAAACAGGGTATGAGCAGTTCTTC	CATRKTGYEQFF
TRBV23-1	TRBJ1-6	-	18	-	TGCGCCAGCAGTCACCCGCCAGGGGCGCATACCTATAATTCACCCCTCCACTTT	CASSHPPGAHTYNSPLHF
TRBV18	TRBJ2-1	TRBD2	17	once	TGTGCCAGCTCACGTGGGACTAGCGGACTTAGCTACAATGAGCAGTTCTTC	CASSRGTSGLSYNEQFF
TRBV23-1	TRBJ2-6	TRBD1	19	-	TGCGCCAGCAGTATCCTGGACAGGGTTTGTGCCTCTGGGGCCAACGTCCTGACTTTC	CASSILDRVCASGANVLTF
TRBV2	TRBJ2-3	TRBD2	18	-	TGTGCCAGCAGGTTCCGGTGGCTAGCGGGAGGTAACACAGATACGCAGTATTTT	CASRFRWLAGGNTDTQYF
TRBV13	TRBJ2-1	TRBD1	13	-	TGTGCCAGCAGTCGGGACAGGGTCAGTGAGCAGTTCTTC	CASSRDRVSEQFF
TRBV7-9	TRBJ2-1	-	18	-	TGTGCCAGCAGCCTTAGATATCTAGCGCGAAGCTCCTACAATGAGCAGTTCTTC	CASSLRYLARSSYNEQFF
TRBV7-3	TRBJ2-1	TRBD2	18	-	TGTGCCAGCAGCTTACTAGGTACTAGCGGGAGGGCCAAGAATGAGCAGTTCTTC	CASSLLGTSGRAKNEQFF
TRBV4-3	TRBJ2-3	-	16	-	TGCGCCAGCAGCCAAGATCTGCACAGAAGCACAGATACGCAGTATTTT	CASSQDLHRSTDTQYF
TRBV28	TRBJ2-7	TRBD2	12	once	TGTGCCAGCAGTCCTCCGGGACTAGCGGAGTACTTC	CASSPPGLAEYF
TRBV10-3	TRBJ2-2	TRBD1	15	-	TGTGCCATCACCGACGACAGGGGCGTGACCGGGGAGCTGTTTTTT	CAITDDRGVTGELFF
TRBV5-1	TRBJ1-6	-	13	-	TGCGCCAGCACCCTGTTGGGGGGTTCACCCCTCCACTTT	CASTLLGGSPLHF
TRBV9	TRBJ2-1	TRBD1	14	-	TGTGCCAGCAGCGTAGAGGGGGCTTACAATGAGCAGTTCTTC	CASSVEGAYNEQFF
TRBV7-2	TRBJ2-1	TRBD2	17	-	TGTGCCAGCAGCGTAAGGCCGGGACTAGCGGTTTTCGATGAGCAGTTCTTC	CASSVRPGLAVFDEQFF
TRBV28	TRBJ2-3	TRBD2	16	-	TGTGCCAGCAGTTTCCTCCTAGCGGGAGGAGGAGATACGCAGTATTTT	CASSFLLAGGGDTQYF
TRBV9	TRBJ1-1	-	14	few	TGTGCCAGCAGCCTATTAACAGGGAGCACTGAAGCTTTCTTT	CASSLLTGSTEAFF
TRBV27	TRBJ1-3	-	13	-	TGTGCCAGCAGTTCCCCCCAGGGGAGGGCCATATATTTT	CASSSPQGRAIYF
TRBV28	TRBJ1-5	-	13	-	TGTGCCAGCAGTTTAACAGGAGATCAGCCCCAGCATTTT	CASSLTGDQPQHF
TRBV6-4	TRBJ1-1	-	15	-	TGTGCCAGCAGTGACACGGGGGGCAGAAACACTGAAGCTTTCTTT	CASSDTGGRNTEAFF
TRBV2	TRBJ2-7	-	11	-	TGTGCCAGCAGCCGGGTATACGAGCAGTACTTC	CASSRVYEQYF
TRBV5-1	TRBJ2-2	TRBD2	16	-	TGCGCCAGCAGCTTGGGACTAGCGGGAAATACCGGGGAGCTGTTTTTT	CASSLGLAGNTGELFF
TRBV5-1	TRBJ2-7	-	15	once	TGCGCCAGCAGCTTGTTTGAGGGAGCTAGCTACGAGCAGTACTTC	CASSLFEGASYEQYF
TRBV5-6	TRBJ2-2	TRBD2	16	-	TGTGCCAGCAGCTCCGCCTTCCTAGCGGGAGTACCCCAGCTGTTTTTT	CASSSAFLAGVPQLFF
TRBV4-1	TRBJ1-2	TRBD1	14	-	TGCGCCAGCAGCCAAGAAGGGACAGGGGGTGGCTACACCTTC	CASSQEGTGGGYTF
TRBV5-1	TRBJ2-5	TRBD2	16	-	TGCGCCAGCAGCCATGGACTAGCGGGGGACCAAGAGACCCAGTACTTC	CASSHGLAGDQETQYF